What follows is one TCR beta chain and its context. The length of the CDR3 is 15 residues. Germline values: CDR1 MNHNS, CDR2 SASEGT. V shed 7 bases and J shed 0 bases, with 16 bases lying between them. Using immunoSEQ multiplex PCR, the repertoire was profiled, and TCRdb retains in-frame clones only, with some absent. The data show fewer than 25,000 clones, approximately 75% seen once. The record originates from a study of T cell clonotyping in hematopoietic cell transplantation. Background on the study: Pretransplant recipient samples were taken after cytoreduction.

Time point of the sample: recipient sample about 28 days before transplant, after cytoreduction. Recipient blood drawn about 28 days pretransplant and days 30, 100, 180 after. The sample consisted of peripheral blood mononuclear cells, taken before stem cell transplant. The TCR originated in a man in his 60s with acute myeloid leukemia. Some clones in this sample may be carry-over from other donors' samples. The V gene is TRBV6-1, the J gene TRBJ2-7; a weak D match, TRBD1 (7 bases). The CDR3 protein is CASKQGGSSSYEQYF. The CDR3 nucleotides read TGTGCCAGCAAGCAGGGGGGATCGAGCTCCTACGAGCAGTACTTC.